Sequencing of this T cell receptor beta chain was carried out in a study of T cell repertoires in cytomegalovirus infection. About the research overall: An indication of both CMV infection and matching HLA type came from public TCR beta signatures.

TCRdb re-called the reads with MiXCR, one entry per CDR3 protein. The sample has hundreds of thousands of distinct CDR3 sequences; 24% are singletons. Per the germline V gene, CDR1 is SEHNR and CDR2 is FQNEAQ (reference sequence). The CDR3 is made up of 14 amino acids. J gave up 7 bases and V 5 bases, and 10 bases lay outside the gene matches. This receptor was obtained from a human donor in good health (CMV status not recorded). Some clones in this sample may be carry-over from other donors' samples. The chain couples TRBV7-9 to TRBJ1-2; TRBD1 matches at 7 bases. Sequencing was performed on CD8+ T cells from PBMCs. The chain's CDR3 is CASSPPGQAFGYTF. In DNA, the CDR3 is TGTGCCAGCAGCCCGCCCGGACAGGCTTTTGGCTACACCTTC.